A single sample gave rise to the 26 T cell receptor beta chains below, sequenced in a study of T-cell memory formation after mild COVID-19. TCRdb re-called the 5' RACE reads with MiXCR, one entry per CDR3 protein. Among roughly 280,000 distinct CDR3 sequences listed, around 15% were seen once. Sequencing was performed on PBMCs or a T cell subset sorted from them (not recorded which). The receptors shown here come from a young man who had mild COVID-19 (a few samples of this study predate the infection). Cell type and time point are not known.

The V call is TRBV6-2 or TRBV6-3, the J call TRBJ2-1, with 10 bases that match TRBD2. J gave up 8 bases and V 2 bases, and 9 bases lay outside the gene matches. Germline CDR1 reads MNHEY; CDR2 reads SVGEGT. This CDR3 region has 16 residues. This CDR3 reads CASSYGAGGLTDEQFF. The CDR3 DNA reads as TGTGCCAGCAGTTACGGAGCGGGGGGGCTAACCGATGAGCAGTTCTTC.

This clonotype was detected many times. V usage is TRBV12-3 or TRBV12-4 and J usage is TRBJ2-5; D gene unclear. V was pared by 2 bases and J by 4 bases, with 5 bases between. The CDR3 has 12 residues. The CDR3 protein is CASSLFGETQYF. CDR3 bases: TGTGCCAGCAGTTTATTTGGAGAGACCCAGTACTTC.

V is TRBV20-1 and J is TRBJ1-1; D gene ambiguous. This CDR3 is built from 12 residues. Germline values: CDR1 DFQATT, CDR2 SNEGSKA (reference sequence). This CDR3 is CGAGSWATEAFF. CDR3 sequence (DNA): TGCGGCGCAGGAAGTTGGGCCACTGAAGCTTTCTTT.

The table lists this clonotype with a few counts. The V and J genes are TRBV5-1 and TRBJ2-3; TRBD1 is a possible D gene (6 bases). Germline V gene lookup returns CDR1 SGHRS and CDR2 YFSETQ. This CDR3 is 16 amino acids long. V lost 1 base, J lost 6 bases, and 18 bases lay in between. CDR3 sequence (DNA): TGCGCCAGCAGCTTGTGGCTTTCAGGGGTAGATGATACGCAGTATTTT. This translates into CASSLWLSGVDDTQYF.

This clonotype was detected a few times. V and J are TRBV7-6 and TRBJ2-2, with a tentative D call TRBD1 (6 bases). The V gene lost 0 bases and the J gene lost 6 bases, with 11 bases spanning the gap. The CDR3 is made up of 15 amino acids. Germline V gene lookup returns CDR1 SGHVS and CDR2 FNYEAQ. The CDR3 nucleotides are TGTGCCAGCAGCTTAGCTACAGGGCCCGCCGGGGAGCTGTTTTTT. Protein sequence: CASSLATGPAGELFF.

This chain uses TRBV4-2 with TRBJ1-2; 8 bases align to TRBD1. The CDR3 is 16 residues long. CDR1 LGHNA and CDR2 YNFKEQ come from the germline V gene. With V trimmed by 1 base and J by 7 bases, 11 bases remained unmatched. CDR3 residues: CASSQGPGQATGGYTF. CDR3 DNA sequence: TGTGCCAGCAGCCAAGGCCCGGGACAGGCTACCGGTGGCTACACCTTC.

This clonotype turned up a few times. The chain carries TRBV5-5 and TRBJ2-4; 9 positions match TRBD1. Germline CDR1 and CDR2: SGHKS and YYEKEE (reference sequence). This CDR3 spans 16 amino acids. Losses at the gene ends were 4 bases for V and 8 bases for J; bases not matched to a gene: 13. CDR3 amino acids: CASSPSPGQGGDIQYF. Here the CDR3 DNA reads TGTGCCAGCAGCCCCTCCCCGGGACAGGGAGGTGACATTCAGTACTTC.

This clonotype occurred many times. This chain uses TRBV7-2 with TRBJ2-7; a weak D match, TRBD2 (5 bases). The germline V gene encodes CDR1 SGHTA and CDR2 FQGNSA. The CDR3 is 13 amino acids. Trimming removed 2 bases at V and 6 bases at J, with 11 bases between. In nucleotides, the CDR3 is TGTGCCAGCAGCTTATTCCGACGGGGCGAGCAGTACTTC. Its translation: CASSLFRRGEQYF.

The table lists this clonotype with a few counts. The chain couples TRBV5-1 to TRBJ2-2, with unresolved D. V was clipped by 4 bases and J by 7 bases, with 14 bases between them. Looked up from germline, CDR1 is SGHRS and CDR2 is YFSETQ. CDR3 length equals 14 residues. Here the CDR3 reads CASSPDISNGELFF. CDR3 sequence (DNA): TGCGCCAGCAGCCCCGACATATCCAACGGGGAGCTGTTTTTT.

This chain connects TRBV7-9 to TRBJ2-5; D gene uncertain. Trimming took off 1 base at V and 2 bases at J, with 8 bases between the two ends. Germline V gives CDR1 SEHNR, CDR2 FQNEAQ (reference sequence). CDR3 length: 14 residues. The CDR3 loop reads CASSLDYLQETQYF. In nucleotides, the CDR3 is TGTGCCAGCAGCTTAGATTACCTTCAAGAGACCCAGTACTTC.

This clonotype appeared many times. This chain connects TRBV7-2 to TRBJ2-1; perhaps TRBD2 as D (6 bases). CDR1 is SGHTA, CDR2 FQGNSA, per germline. Trimming took off 1 base at V and 0 bases at J, with 7 bases between the two ends. This CDR3 has 15 residues. The CDR3 DNA reads as TGTGCCAGCAGCTTAGGGCGGGGCTCCTACAATGAGCAGTTCTTC. Its protein is CASSLGRGSYNEQFF.

This clonotype was recorded a few times. The chain uses TRBV5-1 and TRBJ2-6; D is undetermined. The length of the CDR3 is 16 residues. The germline V and J ends were trimmed by 7 bases and 0 bases, with 14 bases remaining between them. CDR1 SGHRS and CDR2 YFSETQ come from the germline V gene. The CDR3 DNA is TGCGCCAGCGCCGTGGGTGCGAGCTCTGGGGCCAACGTCCTGACTTTC. Residues: CASAVGASSGANVLTF.

The gene calls are TRBV20-1 and TRBJ2-6; perhaps TRBD1 as D (5 bases). Deletions cut 3 bases from V and 1 base from J, with 16 bases between. Germline CDR1 and CDR2: DFQATT and SNEGSKA (reference sequence). The CDR3 sequence is 17 residues long. CDR3 amino acids: CSARGQGGRSGANVLTF. The DNA of the CDR3 is TGCAGTGCTAGGGGTCAGGGTGGAAGATCTGGGGCCAACGTCCTGACTTTC.

V gene TRBV5-5 combines with J gene TRBJ1-5; no definite D call. CDR3 length: 13 amino acids. Germline CDR1 SGHKS, CDR2 YYEKEE (reference sequence). With 0 bases removed from V and 7 bases from J, the gap between germline ends came to 8 bases. In nucleotides, the CDR3 is TGTGCCAGCAGCTTGGCCCTTAGCCAGCCCCAGCATTTT. Protein sequence: CASSLALSQPQHF.

The chain is built from TRBV7-9 and TRBJ2-3; TRBD2 is a possible D gene (6 bases). The CDR3 sequence is 14 residues long. Germline V gene sequence: CDR1 SEHNR, CDR2 FQNEAQ (reference sequence). V was pared by 7 bases and J by 2 bases, with 13 bases between. CDR3 sequence reads: CASIPTSATDTQYF. In nucleotides, the CDR3 is TGTGCCAGCATCCCGACTAGTGCCACAGATACGCAGTATTTT.

The V call is TRBV6-5, the J call TRBJ1-1; possibly TRBD1 for D (6 bases). The CDR3 totals 15 residues. Trimming shortened V by 5 bases and J by 1 base, and 14 bases separated the two germline ends. Germline assignment: CDR1 MNHEY and CDR2 SVGAGI. The CDR3 reads CASSDHRASNTEAFF. Here the CDR3 DNA reads TGTGCCAGCAGTGATCACAGGGCCTCGAACACTGAAGCTTTCTTT.

This chain joins TRBV19 and TRBJ2-3; D not resolved. V was pared by 1 base and J by 0 bases, with 8 bases between. The CDR3 is 15 amino acids. CDR1 LNHDA and CDR2 SQIVND come from the germline V gene (reference sequence). This CDR3 reads CASSIGPRSTDTQYF. In DNA form, the CDR3 reads TGTGCCAGTAGTATAGGGCCCCGAAGCACAGATACGCAGTATTTT.

This clonotype has a handful of counts. V is TRBV20-1 and J is TRBJ2-4; a possible D gene is TRBD1 (5 bases). The CDR3 spans 14 residues. The germline gives CDR1 DFQATT, CDR2 SNEGSKA (reference sequence). The V gene lost 5 bases and the J gene lost 0 bases, with 11 bases spanning the gap. The CDR3 DNA reads TGCAGTGCTTTGGGGCCGATAGCCAAAAACATTCAGTACTTC. It yields the protein CSALGPIAKNIQYF.

This clonotype was detected a few times. The chain links TRBV15 to TRBJ2-5; 10 positions match TRBD2. V trimming: 0 bases; J trimming: 4 bases; junction bases outside the gene matches: 5. Germline assignment: CDR1 LNHNV and CDR2 YYDKDF (reference sequence). This CDR3 comprises 16 residues. CDR3 sequence (DNA): TGTGCCACCAGCAGAGATCTCCCTAGCGGGGGAGAGACCCAGTACTTC. Amino acids: CATSRDLPSGGETQYF.

This clonotype was detected a few times. V usage is TRBV5-5 and J usage is TRBJ2-7; perhaps D is TRBD1 or TRBD2 (5 bases each). The CDR3 totals 12 residues. Germline CDR1 and CDR2: SGHKS and YYEKEE (reference sequence). Between the trimmed V and J ends, which lost 2 bases and 5 bases, there was a span of 8 bases. The CDR3 spells CASSFGGDEQYF. Here the CDR3 DNA reads TGTGCCAGCAGCTTTGGGGGAGACGAGCAGTACTTC.

This clonotype was detected a few times. The chain joins TRBV12-3 or TRBV12-4 to TRBJ2-7; 12 nucleotides match TRBD1. Unmatched junction bases numbered 1, after V lost 6 bases and J lost 4 bases. This CDR3 comprises 13 residues. The CDR3 loop reads CASRGQGAYEQYV. The CDR3 bases are TGTGCCAGCAGGGGACAGGGGGCTTACGAGCAGTACGTC.

The V gene is TRBV5-5, the J gene TRBJ1-6, with TRBD1 identical over 7 bases. CDR1 SGHKS and CDR2 YYEKEE come from the germline V gene (reference sequence). The J segment lost 9 bases and the V segment lost 6 bases, leaving 12 bases of the junction unmatched. This CDR3 is 15 amino acids long. CDR3 sequence (DNA): TGTGCCAGCAACCCTATCCCGGGACAGTTTTCACCCCTCCACTTT. It specifies CASNPIPGQFSPLHF. The complete variable domain, with remaining parts taken from reference TRBV5-5 and TRBJ1-6, reads DAGVTQSPTHLIKTRGQQVTLRCSPISGHKSVSWYQQVLGQGPQFIFQYYEKEERGRGNFPDRFSARQFPNYSSELNVNALLLGDSALYLCASNPIPGQFSPLHFGNGTRLTVT.

This clonotype was recorded many times. V is TRBV6-5 and J is TRBJ1-2, with a possible D match to TRBD1 (6 bases). CDR1 and CDR2 from the germline V gene are MNHEY and SVGAGI. Trimming pared 0 bases from V and 10 bases from J, leaving 12 bases between. The CDR3 runs to 13 residues. The CDR3 protein is CASSYSRGYFYTF. As DNA, the CDR3 is TGTGCCAGCAGTTACTCGAGGGGGTACTTCTACACCTTC.

The chain recombines TRBV9 with TRBJ2-1; the D is unclear. Trimming removed 0 bases from V and 10 bases from J, with 5 bases in between. Germline CDR1 SGDLS, CDR2 YYNGEE. The CDR3 is made up of 11 amino acids. CDR3 amino acids: CASSVGAEQFF. The CDR3 nucleotides read TGTGCCAGCAGCGTAGGGGCCGAGCAGTTCTTC.

This clonotype was seen more than once but under ten times. The J gene is TRBJ2-5, the V gene TRBV29-1; no clear D. The CDR3 length is 12 residues. Germline V lookup: CDR1 SQVTM, CDR2 ANQGSEA. V lost 7 bases, J lost 2 bases, and 11 bases lay in between. CDR3: CSGRAAQETQYF. CDR3 DNA: TGCAGCGGTAGGGCAGCTCAAGAGACCCAGTACTTC.

Ten or more counts support this clonotype. The chain links TRBV7-9 to TRBJ1-5, with a weak D call TRBD1 (6 bases). The CDR3 totals 18 residues. CDR1 is SEHNR, CDR2 FQNEAQ, per germline (reference sequence). Deletions cut 4 bases from V and 4 bases from J, with 23 bases between. DNA for the CDR3: TGTGCCAGCAGCTCCGATCCGGGGGCGCTTGGAAGGAATCAGCCCCAGCATTTT. This encodes CASSSDPGALGRNQPQHF.